Each of the 7 T cell receptor beta chains below was sequenced from the same sample in a study of CD8 T cells in ankylosing spondylitis. MiXCR was run by TCRdb on the 5' RACE reads, yielding one entry per CDR3 protein. The repertoire holds roughly 130,000 distinct CDR3 sequences, with roughly an eighth as singletons. The sample consisted of blood, either unsorted or a sorted T cell fraction (not recorded which). These receptors were obtained from a female donor with ankylosing spondylitis or in good health (not recorded which).

This clonotype was found a few times. The V gene is TRBV7-2, the J gene TRBJ1-5; 8 nucleotides match TRBD1. Germline trimming cut 4 bases from V and 6 bases from J; bases unmatched to any gene: 8. The germline gives CDR1 SGHTA, CDR2 FQGNSA. The CDR3 is 15 residues long. The CDR3 DNA reads TGTGCCAGCAGCTCCACCGGGACAGGCATTCAGCCCCAGCATTTT. This sequence encodes CASSSTGTGIQPQHF.

This clonotype was detected a few times. V is TRBV7-3 and J is TRBJ2-2; 10 nucleotides align to TRBD1. V lost 3 bases and J lost 8; bases outside the gene matches: 3. Germline loops: CDR1 SGHTA, CDR2 FQGTGA. This CDR3 contains 14 residues. This chain's CDR3 is CASSFDRGLGELFF. The CDR3 nucleotides are TGTGCCAGCAGCTTTGACAGGGGGCTTGGGGAGCTGTTTTTT.

This clonotype occurred many times. The rearrangement joins TRBV5-5 to TRBJ2-1; 9 nucleotides match TRBD2. Germline-derived CDR1 and CDR2 are SGHKS and YYEKEE (reference sequence). Unmatched junction bases numbered 6, after V lost 0 bases and J lost 2 bases. The CDR3 loop spans 17 amino acids. CDR3 DNA: TGTGCCAGCAGCTTGGCCAAAGCGGGGGGAGCCTACAATGAGCAGTTCTTC. Its protein is CASSLAKAGGAYNEQFF.

About this clonotype: This may come from a read error, since a much larger clone is one base off. The V and J genes are TRBV20-1 and TRBJ2-2; unclear D gene. Germline-derived CDR1 and CDR2 are DFQATT and SNEGSKA (reference sequence). V was clipped by 0 bases and J by 2 bases, with 1 base between them. The CDR3 sequence is 12 residues long. Written as DNA, the CDR3 is TGCAGTGCTAGAGATAACACCGGGGAGCTGTTTTTT. Residues: CSARDNTGELFF.

This chain uses TRBV6-1 with TRBJ1-5; D call uncertain. V shed 8 bases and J shed 3 bases, with 14 bases lying between them. This CDR3 spans 14 amino acids. Germline assignment: CDR1 MNHNS and CDR2 SASEGT. The CDR3 DNA reads as TGTGCCAGCTTACGGGAGGCCTACAATCAGCCCCAGCATTTT. It codes for CASLREAYNQPQHF.

This clonotype was counted a few times. V is TRBV7-9 and J is TRBJ1-5; no reliable D call. The CDR3 totals 12 residues. The V gene's germline CDR1 is SEHNR and CDR2 FQNEAQ (reference sequence). V was shortened by 4 bases and J by 5 bases, with 6 bases between the two germline ends. DNA for the CDR3: TGTGCCAGCAGCTCACCGTATCAGCCCCAGCATTTT. The encoded protein is CASSSPYQPQHF. The full variable domain, completed using reference TRBV7-9 and TRBJ1-5, is DTGVSQNPRHKITKRGQNVTFRCDPISEHNRLYWYRQTLGQGPEFLTYFQNEAQLEKSRLLSDRFSAERPKGSFSTLEIQRTEQGDSAMYLCASSSPYQPQHFGDGTRLSIL.

This clonotype was seen only a few times. The chain has TRBV19 and TRBJ2-2, with D possibly being TRBD2 (6 bases). V was shortened by 3 bases and J by 7 bases, with 18 bases between the two germline ends. Germline values: CDR1 LNHDA, CDR2 SQIVND (reference sequence). The CDR3 totals 16 residues. The CDR3 DNA is TGTGCCAGTAGTATTGGGACTTCCCGAGGCGACGGGGAGCTGTTTTTT. Translation: CASSIGTSRGDGELFF.